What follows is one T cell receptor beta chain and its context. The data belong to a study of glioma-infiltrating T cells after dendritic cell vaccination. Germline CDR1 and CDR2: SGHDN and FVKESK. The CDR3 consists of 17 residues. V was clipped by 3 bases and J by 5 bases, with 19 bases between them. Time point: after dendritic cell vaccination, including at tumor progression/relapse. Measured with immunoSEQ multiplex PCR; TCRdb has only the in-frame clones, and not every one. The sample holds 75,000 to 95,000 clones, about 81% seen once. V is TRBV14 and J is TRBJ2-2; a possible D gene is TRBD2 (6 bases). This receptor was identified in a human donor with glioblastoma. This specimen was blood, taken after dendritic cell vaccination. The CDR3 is CASSHQFGLGGTGELFF. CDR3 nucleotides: TGTGCCAGCAGCCATCAATTTGGGCTGGGAGGAACCGGGGAGCTGTTTTTT.